These T cell receptor beta chains were read from a single sample in a study of T cell responses to AZD1222 COVID-19 vaccine. Clones were read by immunoSEQ multiplex PCR, and TCRdb kept only the in-frame ones, dropping some. The sample lists 84,000 or so clones, 90% occurring once. The specimen was peripheral blood, collected on day 0 of AZD1222 vaccination. Source of these receptors: an adult in good health. Each CDR3 is given with its conserved first and last residue. Each record gives: D gene, J gene, clone size, V gene, CDR3 protein, CDR3 DNA. D genes are given only for firm matches. The size field is filled for only some rows; it gives once, few, many or a size class.

D gene: TRBD1; J gene: TRBJ2-1; clone size: -; V gene: TRBV18; CDR3 protein: CASPPGQGFRTPNEQFF; CDR3 DNA: TGTGCCAGCCCCCCGGGACAGGGGTTTCGGACTCCCAATGAGCAGTTCTTC
D gene: -; J gene: TRBJ2-2; clone size: -; V gene: TRBV9; CDR3 protein: CASCPSRTGELFF; CDR3 DNA: TGTGCCAGCTGTCCTAGCCGCACCGGGGAGCTGTTTTTT
D gene: TRBD1; J gene: TRBJ1-4; clone size: -; V gene: TRBV5-1; CDR3 protein: CASSVDPIGTGVEKLFF; CDR3 DNA: TGCGCCAGCAGTGTAGACCCTATCGGGACAGGGGTCGAAAAACTGTTTTTT
D gene: -; J gene: TRBJ1-5; clone size: -; V gene: TRBV27; CDR3 protein: CASSNAGGTSQPQHF; CDR3 DNA: TGTGCCAGCAGTAACGCCGGGGGGACGAGTCAGCCCCAGCATTTT
D gene: -; J gene: TRBJ2-1; clone size: -; V gene: TRBV2; CDR3 protein: CASSEASFARVSYNEQFF; CDR3 DNA: TGTGCCAGCAGTGAAGCCAGTTTCGCCAGGGTCTCCTACAATGAGCAGTTCTTC
D gene: TRBD1; J gene: TRBJ2-7; clone size: -; V gene: TRBV4-1; CDR3 protein: CASSLGQGLYEQYF; CDR3 DNA: TGCGCCAGCAGCCTCGGACAGGGCTTGTACGAGCAGTACTTC
D gene: -; J gene: TRBJ1-1; clone size: -; V gene: TRBV7-3; CDR3 protein: CASSPGQQTEAFF; CDR3 DNA: TGTGCCAGCAGCCCAGGACAGCAGACTGAAGCTTTCTTT
D gene: TRBD2; J gene: TRBJ2-1; clone size: -; V gene: TRBV27; CDR3 protein: CASSSRLAGLEQFF; CDR3 DNA: TGTGCCAGCAGTTCTCGACTAGCGGGACTTGAGCAGTTCTTC
D gene: TRBD1; J gene: TRBJ2-2; clone size: -; V gene: TRBV7-3; CDR3 protein: CASSFTRQGPGELFF; CDR3 DNA: TGTGCCAGCAGCTTCACGAGACAGGGCCCCGGGGAGCTGTTTTTT
D gene: -; J gene: TRBJ1-3; clone size: -; V gene: TRBV14; CDR3 protein: CASSPRAENSGNTIYF; CDR3 DNA: TGTGCCAGCAGCCCCCGGGCAGAAAACTCTGGAAACACCATATATTTT
D gene: -; J gene: TRBJ1-2; clone size: -; V gene: TRBV12-3/TRBV12-4; CDR3 protein: CASSPANYGYTF; CDR3 DNA: TGTGCCAGCAGCCCGGCTAACTATGGCTACACCTTC
D gene: -; J gene: TRBJ1-1; clone size: -; V gene: TRBV19; CDR3 protein: CASSRSGRNTEAFF; CDR3 DNA: TGTGCCAGTAGTAGATCGGGACGGAACACTGAAGCTTTCTTT
D gene: -; J gene: TRBJ2-7; clone size: -; V gene: TRBV13; CDR3 protein: CASSAGLGAYEQYF; CDR3 DNA: TGTGCCAGCAGCGCGGGGCTCGGGGCCTACGAGCAGTACTTC
D gene: -; J gene: TRBJ1-6; clone size: -; V gene: TRBV15; CDR3 protein: CATSRNRGRTLHF; CDR3 DNA: TGTGCCACCAGCAGAAACCGAGGTCGAACCCTCCACTTT
D gene: -; J gene: TRBJ1-1; clone size: once; V gene: TRBV6-1; CDR3 protein: CASSEYGTMNTEAFF; CDR3 DNA: TGTGCCAGCAGTGAATACGGGACCATGAACACTGAAGCTTTCTTT
D gene: TRBD1; J gene: TRBJ1-1; clone size: -; V gene: TRBV5-1; CDR3 protein: CASSSLTGVTEAFF; CDR3 DNA: TGCGCCAGCAGCTCATTAACAGGGGTAACTGAAGCTTTCTTT
D gene: TRBD2; J gene: TRBJ2-3; clone size: once; V gene: TRBV2; CDR3 protein: CASRTSGNTDTQYF; CDR3 DNA: TGTGCCAGCAGGACTAGCGGGAACACAGATACGCAGTATTTT
D gene: TRBD1; J gene: TRBJ2-1; clone size: few; V gene: TRBV27; CDR3 protein: CASRGTGTGGGNEQFF; CDR3 DNA: TGTGCCAGCAGGGGTACCGGGACAGGGGGTGGTAATGAGCAGTTCTTC
D gene: -; J gene: TRBJ2-7; clone size: -; V gene: TRBV10-1; CDR3 protein: CARKIGQSNEQYF; CDR3 DNA: TGCGCCAGGAAAATCGGACAGTCCAACGAGCAGTACTTC
D gene: -; J gene: TRBJ1-2; clone size: -; V gene: TRBV28; CDR3 protein: CASKTGRALYGYTF; CDR3 DNA: TGTGCCAGCAAAACCGGCAGGGCACTCTATGGCTACACCTTC
D gene: -; J gene: TRBJ2-1; clone size: -; V gene: TRBV4-1; CDR3 protein: CASSQDDGYLNTYNEQFF; CDR3 DNA: TGCGCCAGCAGCCAAGATGACGGTTACCTAAACACCTACAATGAGCAGTTCTTC
D gene: TRBD2; J gene: TRBJ2-1; clone size: -; V gene: TRBV10-2; CDR3 protein: CAIWTSGGLDEQFF; CDR3 DNA: TGCGCCATCTGGACTAGCGGGGGGTTGGATGAGCAGTTCTTC
D gene: TRBD1; J gene: TRBJ2-7; clone size: -; V gene: TRBV6-5; CDR3 protein: CASGTTGTGPYEQYF; CDR3 DNA: TGTGCCAGCGGAACTACCGGGACAGGACCCTACGAGCAGTACTTC
D gene: -; J gene: TRBJ1-1; clone size: -; V gene: TRBV27; CDR3 protein: CASSLRQPNTEAFF; CDR3 DNA: TGTGCCAGCAGCCTGCGACAGCCGAACACTGAAGCTTTCTTT
D gene: -; J gene: TRBJ2-2; clone size: -; V gene: TRBV5-4; CDR3 protein: CASSLDTGELFF; CDR3 DNA: TGTGCCAGCAGCTTGGATACTGGGGAGCTGTTTTTT
D gene: -; J gene: TRBJ1-1; clone size: -; V gene: TRBV6-2/TRBV6-3; CDR3 protein: CASSYWGYTEAFF; CDR3 DNA: TGTGCCAGCAGTTACTGGGGGTACACTGAAGCTTTCTTT
D gene: -; J gene: TRBJ2-2; clone size: -; V gene: TRBV5-1; CDR3 protein: CASSYGGATGELFF; CDR3 DNA: TGCGCCAGCAGCTACGGGGGAGCCACCGGGGAGCTGTTTTTT
D gene: -; J gene: TRBJ1-2; clone size: -; V gene: TRBV28; CDR3 protein: CASSLDGANYGYTF; CDR3 DNA: TGTGCCAGCAGTCTCGACGGAGCTAACTATGGCTACACCTTC
D gene: -; J gene: TRBJ2-5; clone size: -; V gene: TRBV6-5; CDR3 protein: CASTNRAQETQYF; CDR3 DNA: TGTGCCAGCACAAACAGGGCCCAAGAGACCCAGTACTTC
D gene: -; J gene: TRBJ1-2; clone size: -; V gene: TRBV7-2; CDR3 protein: CASSLVKGYTF; CDR3 DNA: TGTGCCAGCAGCTTAGTTAAAGGCTACACCTTC
D gene: -; J gene: TRBJ1-2; clone size: -; V gene: TRBV28; CDR3 protein: CASSTIIRDNSDGGYTF; CDR3 DNA: TGTGCCAGCAGTACAATAATCCGGGACAACTCTGATGGTGGCTACACCTTC
D gene: -; J gene: TRBJ1-2; clone size: -; V gene: TRBV2; CDR3 protein: CASSEGPGVYGYTF; CDR3 DNA: TGTGCCAGCAGTGAGGGACCCGGGGTTTATGGCTACACCTTC
D gene: -; J gene: TRBJ1-3; clone size: -; V gene: TRBV10-2; CDR3 protein: CASLDGPTTGTIYF; CDR3 DNA: TGCGCCAGCCTTGACGGGCCCACCACGGGCACCATATATTTT
D gene: -; J gene: TRBJ2-3; clone size: -; V gene: TRBV7-3; CDR3 protein: CASSPSPRADTQYF; CDR3 DNA: TGTGCCAGCAGCCCCTCCCCGAGGGCAGATACGCAGTATTTT
D gene: -; J gene: TRBJ1-6; clone size: -; V gene: TRBV7-9; CDR3 protein: CASSLAVGTHSPLHF; CDR3 DNA: TGTGCCAGCAGCTTAGCTGTGGGGACTCATTCACCCCTCCACTTT
D gene: -; J gene: TRBJ1-1; clone size: -; V gene: TRBV14; CDR3 protein: CASSRKGNTEAFF; CDR3 DNA: TGTGCCAGCAGCCGGAAGGGCAACACTGAAGCTTTCTTT
D gene: -; J gene: TRBJ2-7; clone size: -; V gene: TRBV6-5; CDR3 protein: CASSYGILREQYF; CDR3 DNA: TGTGCCAGCAGTTACGGGATACTACGGGAGCAGTACTTC
D gene: -; J gene: TRBJ2-1; clone size: -; V gene: TRBV15; CDR3 protein: CATSRVTQIGNEQFF; CDR3 DNA: TGTGCCACCAGCAGAGTTACCCAAATTGGGAATGAGCAGTTCTTC
D gene: -; J gene: TRBJ2-7; clone size: once; V gene: TRBV27; CDR3 protein: CASSFSTTYEQYF; CDR3 DNA: TGTGCCAGCAGTTTCAGCACCACCTACGAGCAGTACTTC
D gene: -; J gene: TRBJ2-7; clone size: few; V gene: TRBV28; CDR3 protein: CASKGGTSPYEQYF; CDR3 DNA: TGTGCCAGCAAAGGTGGAACCTCTCCCTACGAGCAGTACTTC
D gene: TRBD1; J gene: TRBJ2-6; clone size: -; V gene: TRBV18; CDR3 protein: CASSQIQTGAAGANVLTF; CDR3 DNA: TGTGCCAGCTCACAAATCCAAACAGGGGCTGCTGGGGCCAACGTCCTGACTTTC
D gene: TRBD2; J gene: TRBJ2-1; clone size: once; V gene: TRBV9; CDR3 protein: CASSAVGGPGYNEQFF; CDR3 DNA: TGTGCCAGCAGCGCTGTGGGAGGGCCCGGATACAATGAGCAGTTCTTC
D gene: -; J gene: TRBJ2-7; clone size: once; V gene: TRBV3-1/TRBV3-2; CDR3 protein: CASSSRGAREQYF; CDR3 DNA: TGTGCCAGCAGCTCCCGGGGGGCGCGCGAGCAGTACTTC
D gene: -; J gene: TRBJ1-1; clone size: -; V gene: TRBV28; CDR3 protein: CASSLGRSVYEAFF; CDR3 DNA: TGTGCCAGCAGTTTAGGCAGGTCGGTATATGAAGCTTTCTTT
D gene: -; J gene: TRBJ1-2; clone size: -; V gene: TRBV28; CDR3 protein: CASTLVVGGHGYTF; CDR3 DNA: TGTGCCAGCACCTTAGTGGTCGGAGGGCATGGCTACACCTTC
D gene: -; J gene: TRBJ1-5; clone size: -; V gene: TRBV27; CDR3 protein: CASRAFQGINQPQHF; CDR3 DNA: TGTGCCAGCAGGGCCTTTCAGGGAATCAATCAGCCCCAGCATTTT
D gene: -; J gene: TRBJ1-3; clone size: -; V gene: TRBV2; CDR3 protein: CAGLQGSGNTIYF; CDR3 DNA: TGTGCCGGATTACAGGGATCTGGAAACACCATATATTTT
D gene: -; J gene: TRBJ1-5; clone size: once; V gene: TRBV28; CDR3 protein: CASTAPRGPQHF; CDR3 DNA: TGTGCCAGCACCGCACCCCGGGGGCCCCAGCATTTT
D gene: -; J gene: TRBJ2-3; clone size: -; V gene: TRBV11-3; CDR3 protein: CASSPDSTDTQYF; CDR3 DNA: TGTGCCAGCAGCCCAGACAGCACAGATACGCAGTATTTT
D gene: TRBD1; J gene: TRBJ2-7; clone size: few; V gene: TRBV25-1; CDR3 protein: CASSLGQGRNEQYF; CDR3 DNA: TGTGCCAGCAGCCTGGGACAGGGGAGAAACGAGCAGTACTTC
D gene: TRBD2; J gene: TRBJ2-3; clone size: -; V gene: TRBV6-1; CDR3 protein: CASSGRSSGRMEPLTDTQYF; CDR3 DNA: TGTGCCAGCAGTGGGCGATCGAGCGGGAGGATGGAACCCCTCACAGATACGCAGTATTTT
D gene: -; J gene: TRBJ1-1; clone size: -; V gene: TRBV20-1; CDR3 protein: CSASTSTVNTEAFF; CDR3 DNA: TGCAGTGCTAGTACCTCGACTGTGAACACTGAAGCTTTCTTT
D gene: -; J gene: TRBJ2-4; clone size: once; V gene: TRBV11-2; CDR3 protein: CASRTSSAKNIQYF; CDR3 DNA: TGTGCCAGCCGTACTAGTAGTGCCAAAAACATTCAGTACTTC
D gene: -; J gene: TRBJ1-3; clone size: -; V gene: TRBV6-5; CDR3 protein: CASSSHGREVGNTIYF; CDR3 DNA: TGTGCCAGCAGTTCTCACGGACGAGAGGTGGGGAACACCATATATTTT
D gene: -; J gene: TRBJ2-7; clone size: once; V gene: TRBV7-9; CDR3 protein: CASSFGVTLYEQYF; CDR3 DNA: TGTGCCAGCAGCTTTGGGGTTACTCTCTACGAGCAGTACTTC
D gene: -; J gene: TRBJ2-1; clone size: -; V gene: TRBV3-1/TRBV3-2; CDR3 protein: CASSQVSGYEQFF; CDR3 DNA: TGTGCCAGCAGCCAAGTATCGGGTTATGAGCAGTTCTTC
D gene: -; J gene: TRBJ1-5; clone size: -; V gene: TRBV28; CDR3 protein: CASNSGNQPQHF; CDR3 DNA: TGTGCCAGCAACTCCGGGAATCAGCCCCAGCATTTT
D gene: -; J gene: TRBJ1-5; clone size: -; V gene: TRBV19; CDR3 protein: CASSLSEEPQHF; CDR3 DNA: TGTGCCAGTAGTTTGTCTGAGGAGCCCCAGCATTTT
D gene: -; J gene: TRBJ2-3; clone size: -; V gene: TRBV18; CDR3 protein: CASSPGAGGTDTQYF; CDR3 DNA: TGTGCCAGCTCCCCTGGGGCCGGGGGAACAGATACGCAGTATTTT
D gene: TRBD1; J gene: TRBJ1-3; clone size: -; V gene: TRBV6-1; CDR3 protein: CASSDGTGSGNTIYF; CDR3 DNA: TGTGCCAGCAGTGATGGGACAGGCTCTGGAAACACCATATATTTT